What follows is one T cell receptor beta chain and its context. Its antigen is unknown. Nothing much larger sits one base from this clone, and base qualities are not available. Donors were around 37 systemically healthy Caucasian individuals from Russia aged roughly 6 to 95 years. Ten milliliters of peripheral blood were drawn from each donor into EDTA-treated Vacutainer tubes. Ficoll-Paque density-gradient centrifugation was used to isolate PBMCs, with at least 7 million obtained per sample. Total RNA was extracted from PBMCs with Trizol reagent, with at least 5 micrograms obtained per sample. Naive CD45RAhigh/CD27high T cell percentages were measured by flow cytometry on a PBMC aliquot from every donor. The sample comes from a study of blood T cells in healthy people across ages (dated by TCRdb to 2013 to 2016). Concerning the study at large: Template switching captured roughly one uniquely barcoded TCR beta cDNA molecule per two T cells in model experiments. The study measured age-related changes in TCR beta repertoire diversity using deep sequencing normalized with unique cDNA molecular identifiers. The donors were divided into four age groups: young (average about 16 years), middle-aged (about 39), aged (around 59) and long-lived (roughly 86). To avoid experimental bias, donors of different ages were spread randomly across the sequencing lanes. Two additional independent replicas of 1 million unique cDNA reads from the same blood draw were analyzed for two donors (one aged 18 to 29 and one aged 80 or older). On the study overall, not on this receptor specifically: Donor CMV infection status was unknown, potentially confounding age-related changes in expanded clonotypes. Estimates of total diversity based on one million sequenced T cells were considered lower bounds and underestimates. Compared with the aged group, more naive CD4+ T cells, fewer expanded clones and increased TCR diversity were shown by the long-lived group, suggesting age selection. Since profiling was done on bulk unsorted PBMCs, naive and antigen-experienced compartments could not be conclusively compared. There was a strong correlation between observed TCR beta diversity and the percentage of naive T cells measured by flow cytometry. Observed TCR beta diversity per million T cells fell roughly linearly with age, and a significant reduction was already apparent by age around 40.

The library relied on 5' RACE. This sample was sequenced with an Illumina HiSeq 2500. A second PCR of roughly 7 to 11 cycles was performed with a sample-barcoded 5' primer and a J-beta primer mix. A unique molecular identifier was introduced onto each TCR beta cDNA molecule by a template-switch 5' adaptor carrying 12 random nucleotides. Each sample yielded at least 3 million CDR3-containing paired-end reads. All of the RNA was converted into first-strand cDNA using the Mint cDNA synthesis kit, with a TRBC-specific oligonucleotide serving as the primer. All cDNA was treated with uracil-DNA glycosylase and then went through a first 18-cycle PCR with the universal primers M1SS and BC2_uni_R. As for the authors' bioinformatics: For normalization, 1 million high-quality reads were randomly selected from each sample, with every read carrying a distinct molecular identifier. Instead of being binned into consensus sequences, reads with shared molecular identifiers were discarded. MiTCR, run with a Q25 quality threshold and the strictest error-elimination algorithm, handled CDR3 identification, clonotype clustering and error correction. A nonparametric unseen species model with Euler transformation was used to estimate a lower bound on total TCR beta diversity. Starting from the raw public reads, TCRdb applied fastp trimming at Q25, assembled clones with MiXCR and retained in-frame beta chains. Rows with one shared CDR3 protein collapse into an entry with the most common genes and DNA. It is TCRdb's table, rather than the study itself, that gives the V and J calls and clone size. This sample is represented by approximately 730,000 distinct CDR3 sequences; about 53% of them were singletons. The ten largest clones add up to about 42% of the sample.

This sequence originates from a man aged 80 or over in good health. The sequencing sample was made of blood.

The CDR3 region reads CASSFGGRVGSHEQFF. DNA sequence: TGTGCCAGCAGCTTTGGTGGACGAGTGGGTTCCCATGAGCAGTTCTTC. The V and J genes are TRBV7-2 and TRBJ2-1; the D gene assignment is ambiguous. V loses 3 bases of germline sequence and J loses 8 bases, and the interval between the two ends is 20 bases. There are 16 amino acids in the CDR3, from cysteine to phenylalanine inclusive. The sequence is cut down to CDR3 DNA, 48 bases in frame from base 1. Taken from the germline V gene, the CDR1 and CDR2 loops are SGHTA and FQGNSA.